This T cell receptor (beta chain) was captured by sequencing in a study of T cells in Graves' hyperthyroidism and ophthalmopathy. This clonotype has a count of ten or more. It was approximately 9.4 ml of fresh peripheral blood that supplied the PBMCs. This CDR3 is 16 amino acids long. The junction had 14 bases not matched to a gene; V was cut back by 6 bases and J by 10 bases. CDR1 and CDR2 from the germline V gene are SGHVS and FQNEAQ. The source material, RNA transcripts, was used to amplify TCR beta CDR3 regions. RT-PCR in the first round (using the HTBI primer set) targeted the TCR CDR3. TCRdb redid the calling of the multiplex PCR reads with MiXCR, one entry per CDR3 protein. The data contain 350,000 to 400,000 distinct CDR3 sequences, approximately 15% of them singletons.

The clonotype comes from a woman younger than 45 with Graves' hyperthyroidism. What was sequenced was blood. This chain joins TRBV7-8 and TRBJ1-6, with 8 bases aligning to TRBD1. The CDR3 protein is CASSPPPGGAGSPLHF. The CDR3 DNA sequence: TGTGCCAGCAGTCCTCCCCCAGGGGGCGCAGGGTCACCCCTCCACTTT.